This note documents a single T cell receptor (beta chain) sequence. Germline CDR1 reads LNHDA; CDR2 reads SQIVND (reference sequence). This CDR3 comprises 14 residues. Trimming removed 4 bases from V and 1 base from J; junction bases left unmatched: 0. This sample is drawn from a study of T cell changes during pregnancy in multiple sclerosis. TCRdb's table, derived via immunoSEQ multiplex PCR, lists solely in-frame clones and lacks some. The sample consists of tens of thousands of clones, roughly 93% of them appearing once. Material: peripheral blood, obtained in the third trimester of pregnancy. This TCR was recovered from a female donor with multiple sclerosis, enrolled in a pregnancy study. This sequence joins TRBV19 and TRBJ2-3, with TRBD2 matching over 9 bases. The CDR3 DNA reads TGTGCCAGTAGTAGCGGGGGGGGCACAGATACGCAGTATTTT. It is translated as CASSSGGGTDTQYF.